This T cell receptor beta chain was recorded in a study of T cells after yellow fever vaccination. Overall study results and limits: Post-booster reappearance was seen for most primary-vaccination clones (around 96% CD4, roughly 86% CD8).

This clonotype was seen only a few times. The antigen is not known. From germline, CDR1 is SGHRS and CDR2 YFSETQ. V trimming: 5 bases; J trimming: 6 bases; junction bases outside the gene matches: 8. The CDR3 loop spans 16 amino acids. Each CDR3 protein gets one entry after TCRdb re-called the 5' RACE reads with MiXCR. The repertoire has roughly 500,000 distinct CDR3 sequences, roughly 19% of them found once; the top ten carry 13% to 15%. This chain links TRBV5-1 with TRBJ2-2; the match to TRBD2 covers 12 bases. The TCR originated in a man aged 25-45 years who received the YFV17D yellow fever vaccine. Sequenced material: PBMCs, taken 15 days after the yellow fever booster vaccination. The CDR3 protein is CASRGGTSGFPGELFF. The CDR3 DNA is TGCGCCAGCAGAGGCGGGACTAGCGGGTTTCCCGGGGAGCTGTTTTTT.